Listed below are T cell receptor beta chains from one sample, sequenced in a study of blood T cell repertoires in COVID-19. The data were produced by immunoSEQ multiplex PCR, yet TCRdb's version contains in-frame clones alone and is incomplete. The sample carries approximately 99,000 clones, approximately 86% recorded once. The sequenced sample consisted of peripheral blood. Every receptor here comes from a man over 45 with COVID-19, enrolled during active disease. The CDR3 runs from the conserved cysteine through the conserved F or W. A D gene is named only where the DNA matches it firmly. Size is omitted from some rows. Given values are once, few, many or a class for expanded clones.

DNA | CDR3 | J | D | V | size
TGTGCCAGCCGGGGACTAGCGGGCTTAAACACCGGGGAGCTGTTTTTT | CASRGLAGLNTGELFF | TRBJ2-2 | TRBD2 | TRBV7-6 | -
TGTGCCAGCAGCCACAAAGGGCTAGCGGGGGGCCAAGAGACCCAGTACTTC | CASSHKGLAGGQETQYF | TRBJ2-5 | TRBD2 | TRBV3-1/TRBV3-2 | -
TGTGCCACCAGCATATACCGTCGGGGAGATGGCTACACCTTC | CATSIYRRGDGYTF | TRBJ1-2 | - | TRBV15 | -
TGTGCCAGCAGTTACTCAGTCGGGGATTTGAACACTGAAGCTTTCTTT | CASSYSVGDLNTEAFF | TRBJ1-1 | - | TRBV6-2/TRBV6-3 | -
TGTGCCAGCAGTTACCGGGACACCAGAAGAAAAAGGCTGTTTTTT | CASSYRDTRRKRLFF | TRBJ1-4 | - | TRBV2 | -
TGTGCCAGCAGCGTAGGACAGAAGAATGAAAAACTGTTTTTT | CASSVGQKNEKLFF | TRBJ1-4 | - | TRBV9 | once
TGTGCCTGGAGCCCGTCGTTCAATGAGCAGTTCTTC | CAWSPSFNEQFF | TRBJ2-1 | - | TRBV30 | -
TGTGCCAGTAGTGTGGGACTTTCCCAGCCCCAGCATTTT | CASSVGLSQPQHF | TRBJ1-5 | - | TRBV19 | -
TGTGCCACCAGCAGAGCCGGGACAGGGATCTACGAGCAGTACTTC | CATSRAGTGIYEQYF | TRBJ2-7 | TRBD1 | TRBV15 | once
TGCGCCAGCAGTGGTGGAGGAGCATTAAACACCGGGGAGCTGTTTTTT | CASSGGGALNTGELFF | TRBJ2-2 | - | TRBV10-2 | -
TGTGCCAGCAGGCGGGGGGTGAGCAATCAGCCCCAGCATTTT | CASRRGVSNQPQHF | TRBJ1-5 | - | TRBV2 | -
TGTGCCAGCAGCTTAGCCCTACTAGCGGCCACCGGGGAGCTGTTTTTT | CASSLALLAATGELFF | TRBJ2-2 | TRBD2 | TRBV7-9 | -
TGCGCCAGCAGCTTGGCCGGAGGGGTCCAAGAGACCCAGTACTTC | CASSLAGGVQETQYF | TRBJ2-5 | - | TRBV5-1 | -
TGCGCCAGCAGCCCGGGACAGGGGGCTCCTTCGGGTGAGCAGTACTTC | CASSPGQGAPSGEQYF | TRBJ2-7 | TRBD1 | TRBV5-1 | -
TGTGCCAGTAAAACAGAACTCTATGGCTACACCTTC | CASKTELYGYTF | TRBJ1-2 | - | TRBV19 | -
TGTGCCAGCAGCTTAAGGGGGACACCCAACACCGGGGAGCTGTTTTTT | CASSLRGTPNTGELFF | TRBJ2-2 | - | TRBV7-9 | -
TGTGCCAGCAGTTCACTGACAGGGCGGTTGAGGGCTTTCTTT | CASSSLTGRLRAFF | TRBJ1-1 | TRBD1 | TRBV28 | -
TGTGCCTGGAGCGCCGGGACAGGGATAAAGGAAGCTTTCTTT | CAWSAGTGIKEAFF | TRBJ1-1 | TRBD1 | TRBV30 | -
TGTGCCAGCAGCCAAGATCGGGGGACCACCACAGATACGCAGTATTTT | CASSQDRGTTTDTQYF | TRBJ2-3 | - | TRBV3-1/TRBV3-2 | -
TGTGCCAGCAGCGAACAGGGGTGGGGTGAAAAACTGTTTTTT | CASSEQGWGEKLFF | TRBJ1-4 | TRBD1 | TRBV6-6 | -
TGTGCCAGCAGCCGGGGGAGGGCTAATGAAAAACTGTTTTTT | CASSRGRANEKLFF | TRBJ1-4 | - | TRBV7-9 | -
TGTGCCAGCAGTGATTCGGGCAATCAGCCCCAGCATTTT | CASSDSGNQPQHF | TRBJ1-5 | - | TRBV6-1 | -
TGCGCCAGCAGCTGGCATTCGGGACAGGTCTATGGCTACACCTTC | CASSWHSGQVYGYTF | TRBJ1-2 | TRBD1 | TRBV5-1 | -
TGTGCCAGCAGTTTAAACAGATTGAACACCGGGGAGCTGTTTTTT | CASSLNRLNTGELFF | TRBJ2-2 | - | TRBV27 | -
TGCAGCGCCCGCAGGCTCTCTGGAAACACCATATATTTT | CSARRLSGNTIYF | TRBJ1-3 | - | TRBV29-1 | -
TGCGCCAGCAGCCAAGTTACGAGAACTGGGGCCAACGTCCTGACTTTC | CASSQVTRTGANVLTF | TRBJ2-6 | - | TRBV4-1 | -
TGTGCCAGCTCACTGGACTTTTGGGCTCTAAGCTACACCTTC | CASSLDFWALSYTF | TRBJ1-2 | - | TRBV18 | -
TGTGCCAGCAGTGAAAACAGGGGAGGATATCAGCCCCAGCATTTT | CASSENRGGYQPQHF | TRBJ1-5 | TRBD1 | TRBV2 | -
TGTGCCAGCAGTTCCGGACAGGGAGCAACTGAAGCTTTCTTT | CASSSGQGATEAFF | TRBJ1-1 | TRBD1 | TRBV6-5 | few
TGTGCCAGCAGTGAAGCGGGGGGAGTAGATACGCAGTATTTT | CASSEAGGVDTQYF | TRBJ2-3 | TRBD2 | TRBV6-4 | -
TGTGCCAGCAGTTACTCACCTCCGGGGGACACTGAAGCTTTCTTT | CASSYSPPGDTEAFF | TRBJ1-1 | - | TRBV6-2/TRBV6-3 | -
TGTGCCAGTAGTATAGGAAGAGGAACTAATTCACCCCTCCACTTT | CASSIGRGTNSPLHF | TRBJ1-6 | - | TRBV19 | -
TGCGCCAGCAGTGAGTCTTGGACTAGCGGGGGGGCCCCCTCCTACAATGAGCAGTTCTTC | CASSESWTSGGAPSYNEQFF | TRBJ2-1 | TRBD2 | TRBV10-1 | few
TGCAGCGTTGCGGGACAGGGTAATCAGCCCCAGCATTTT | CSVAGQGNQPQHF | TRBJ1-5 | TRBD1 | TRBV29-1 | -
TGTGCCAGCAGCGTAGGGGCTAGCGGTGGGGATGAGCAGTTCTTC | CASSVGASGGDEQFF | TRBJ2-1 | TRBD2 | TRBV9 | -
TGTGCCTTGGGAAAGGGGAGGTTCTCTGGAAACACCATATATTTT | CALGKGRFSGNTIYF | TRBJ1-3 | - | TRBV30 | -
TGCGCCAGCAGCGACATGAGGGCGGGGAACACTGAAGCTTTCTTT | CASSDMRAGNTEAFF | TRBJ1-1 | - | TRBV5-1 | -
TGTGCCTGGAGTGTACAGGCTAATTCACCCCTCCACTTT | CAWSVQANSPLHF | TRBJ1-6 | - | TRBV30 | -
TGTGCCAGCAGCTTAGCCGCCCGGTATAATTCACCCCTCCACTTT | CASSLAARYNSPLHF | TRBJ1-6 | - | TRBV7-9 | once
TGTGCCAGCAGCTTGGGCACTATGAACACTGAAGCTTTCTTT | CASSLGTMNTEAFF | TRBJ1-1 | - | TRBV5-5 | -
TGTGCCAGCAGTTACTCGAGGTTGGACAGGGCGTACGAGCAGTACTTC | CASSYSRLDRAYEQYF | TRBJ2-7 | TRBD1 | TRBV6-5 | -
TGTGCCAGCAGCTTTTTAGACAATCAGCCCCAGCATTTT | CASSFLDNQPQHF | TRBJ1-5 | - | TRBV3-1/TRBV3-2 | -
TGTGCCAGCAGCTTTGCGGGGATCCAAGAGACCCAGTACTTC | CASSFAGIQETQYF | TRBJ2-5 | - | TRBV11-1 | once
TGCGCCAGCAGCTTAGGACCCAGTCAGGGGGGTAACTATGGCTACACCTTC | CASSLGPSQGGNYGYTF | TRBJ1-2 | TRBD1 | TRBV5-1 | -